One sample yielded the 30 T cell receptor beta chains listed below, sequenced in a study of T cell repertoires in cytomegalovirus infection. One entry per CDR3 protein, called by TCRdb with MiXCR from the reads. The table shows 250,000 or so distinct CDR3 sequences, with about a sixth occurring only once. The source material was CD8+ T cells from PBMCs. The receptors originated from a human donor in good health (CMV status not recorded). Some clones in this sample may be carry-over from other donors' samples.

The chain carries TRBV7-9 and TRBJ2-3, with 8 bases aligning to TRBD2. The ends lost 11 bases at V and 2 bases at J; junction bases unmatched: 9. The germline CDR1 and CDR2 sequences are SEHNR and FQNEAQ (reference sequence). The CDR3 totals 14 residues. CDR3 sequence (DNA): TGTGCCCACTACGGAGCGGGGGACACAGATACGCAGTATTTT. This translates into CAHYGAGDTDTQYF. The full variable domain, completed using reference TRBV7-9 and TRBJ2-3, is DTGVSQNPRHKITKRGQNVTFRCDPISEHNRLYWYRQTLGQGPEFLTYFQNEAQLEKSRLLSDRFSAERPKGSFSTLEIQRTEQGDSAMYLCAHYGAGDTDTQYFGPGTRLTVL.

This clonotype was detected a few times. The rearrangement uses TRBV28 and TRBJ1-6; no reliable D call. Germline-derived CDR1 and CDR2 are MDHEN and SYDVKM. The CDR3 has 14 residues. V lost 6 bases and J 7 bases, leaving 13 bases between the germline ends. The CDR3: CASRWTDFNSPLHF. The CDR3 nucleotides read TGTGCCAGCAGGTGGACGGATTTCAATTCACCCCTCCACTTT. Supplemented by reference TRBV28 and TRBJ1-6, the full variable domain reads DVKVTQSSRYLVKRTGEKVFLECVQDMDHENMFWYRQDPGLGLRLIYFSYDVKMKEKGDIPEGYSVSREKKERFSLILESASTNQTSMYLCASRWTDFNSPLHFGNGTRLTVT.

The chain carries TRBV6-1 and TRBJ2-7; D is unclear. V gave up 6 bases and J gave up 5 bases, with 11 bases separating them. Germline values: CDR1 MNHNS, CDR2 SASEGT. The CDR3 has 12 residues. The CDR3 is CASSPSVHEQYF. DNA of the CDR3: TGTGCCAGCAGCCCGAGCGTACACGAGCAGTACTTC.

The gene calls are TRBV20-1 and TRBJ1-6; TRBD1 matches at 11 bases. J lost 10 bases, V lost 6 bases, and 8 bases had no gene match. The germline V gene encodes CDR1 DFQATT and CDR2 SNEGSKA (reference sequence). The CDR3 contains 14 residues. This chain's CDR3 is CSARTGGVWSPLHF. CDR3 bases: TGCAGTGCCCGGACAGGGGGCGTTTGGTCACCCCTCCACTTT.

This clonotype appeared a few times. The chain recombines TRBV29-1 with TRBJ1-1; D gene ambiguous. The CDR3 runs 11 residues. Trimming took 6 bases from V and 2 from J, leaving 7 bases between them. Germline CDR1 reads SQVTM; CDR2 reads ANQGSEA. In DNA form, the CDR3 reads TGCAGCGTCTACAGAAACACTGAAGCTTTCTTT. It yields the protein CSVYRNTEAFF.

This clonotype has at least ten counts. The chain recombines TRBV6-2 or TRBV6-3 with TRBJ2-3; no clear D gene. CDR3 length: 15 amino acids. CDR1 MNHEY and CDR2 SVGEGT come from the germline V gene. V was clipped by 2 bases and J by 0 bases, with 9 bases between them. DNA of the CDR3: TGTGCCAGCAGTTACGCTAGACACAGCACAGATACGCAGTATTTT. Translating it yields CASSYARHSTDTQYF.

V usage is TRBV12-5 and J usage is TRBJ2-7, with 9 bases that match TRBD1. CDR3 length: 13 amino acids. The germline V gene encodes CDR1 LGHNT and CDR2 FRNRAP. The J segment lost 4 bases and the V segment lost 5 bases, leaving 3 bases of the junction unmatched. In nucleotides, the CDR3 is TGTGCTAGTGGTCACGGACAGGGGTACGAGCAGTACTTC. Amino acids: CASGHGQGYEQYF.

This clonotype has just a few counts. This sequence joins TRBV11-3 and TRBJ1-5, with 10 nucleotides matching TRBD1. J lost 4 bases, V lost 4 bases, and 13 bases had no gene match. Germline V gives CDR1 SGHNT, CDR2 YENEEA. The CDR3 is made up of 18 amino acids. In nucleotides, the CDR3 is TGTGCCAGCAGCTCACTCTTACCCCGGGACAGGGGTAATCAGCCCCAGCATTTT. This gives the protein CASSSLLPRDRGNQPQHF.

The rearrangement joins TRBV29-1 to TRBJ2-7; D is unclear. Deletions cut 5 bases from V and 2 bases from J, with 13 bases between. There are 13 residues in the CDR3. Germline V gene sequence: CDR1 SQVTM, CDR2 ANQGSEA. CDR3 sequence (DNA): TGCAGCGTTCAGTACGCAGAGGCCTACGAGCAGTACTTC. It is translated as CSVQYAEAYEQYF.

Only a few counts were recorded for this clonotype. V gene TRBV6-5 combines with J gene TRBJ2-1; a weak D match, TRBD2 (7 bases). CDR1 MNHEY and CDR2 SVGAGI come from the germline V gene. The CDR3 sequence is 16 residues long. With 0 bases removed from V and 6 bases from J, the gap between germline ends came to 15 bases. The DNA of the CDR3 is TGTGCCAGCAGTTACTCGTTTGCGGGGGCCCTCAATGAGCAGTTCTTC. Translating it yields CASSYSFAGALNEQFF.

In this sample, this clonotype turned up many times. CDR3 nucleotide sequence: TGTGCCAGCAGCTTAGATAGGGTGTCGGGGTGGAACACTGAAGCTTTCTTT. This sequence encodes CASSLDRVSGWNTEAFF. This chain joins TRBV7-6 and TRBJ1-1, with D unresolved. The V end lost 1 base, the J end lost 1 base, and 16 bases lay between the germline ends. The CDR3 has 17 residues. Germline CDR1 reads SGHVS; CDR2 reads FNYEAQ.

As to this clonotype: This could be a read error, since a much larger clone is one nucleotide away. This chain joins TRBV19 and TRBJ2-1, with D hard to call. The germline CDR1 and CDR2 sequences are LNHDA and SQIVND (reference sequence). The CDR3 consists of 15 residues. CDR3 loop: CASSIMGITYIEQFF. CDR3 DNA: TGTGCCAGTAGTATAATGGGGATTACCTACATTGAGCAGTTCTTC.

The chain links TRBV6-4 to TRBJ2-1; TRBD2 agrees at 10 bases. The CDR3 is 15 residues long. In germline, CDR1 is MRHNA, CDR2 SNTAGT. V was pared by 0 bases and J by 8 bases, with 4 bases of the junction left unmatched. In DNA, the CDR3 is TGTGCCAGCAGTGACTCTTGGCTAGCGGGGGATGAGCAGTTCTTC. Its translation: CASSDSWLAGDEQFF.

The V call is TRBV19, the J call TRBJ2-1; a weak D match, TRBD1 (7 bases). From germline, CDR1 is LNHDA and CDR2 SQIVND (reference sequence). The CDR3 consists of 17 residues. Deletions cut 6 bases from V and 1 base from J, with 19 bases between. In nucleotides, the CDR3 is TGTGCCAGTAGCAGCCGAGCCCCAGGGGGGTCCTACAATGAGCAGTTCTTC. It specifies CASSSRAPGGSYNEQFF.

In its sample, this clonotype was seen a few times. This CDR3 reads CASSARLAGGMYEQYF. The CDR3 nucleotides read TGTGCCAGCAGCGCGCGCCTAGCGGGGGGGATGTACGAGCAGTACTTC. The chain couples TRBV9 to TRBJ2-7; 12 bases fit TRBD2. CDR1 SGDLS and CDR2 YYNGEE come from the germline V gene. The V gene end was trimmed by 3 bases and the J gene end by 4 bases; junction bases not matched to a gene: 8. This CDR3 contains 16 residues.

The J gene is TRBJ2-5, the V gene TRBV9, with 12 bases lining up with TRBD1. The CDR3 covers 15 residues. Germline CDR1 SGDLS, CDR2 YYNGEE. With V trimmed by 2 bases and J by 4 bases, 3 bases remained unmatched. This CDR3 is CASSVGQGARETQYF. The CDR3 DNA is TGTGCCAGCAGCGTGGGACAGGGGGCGAGAGAGACCCAGTACTTC.

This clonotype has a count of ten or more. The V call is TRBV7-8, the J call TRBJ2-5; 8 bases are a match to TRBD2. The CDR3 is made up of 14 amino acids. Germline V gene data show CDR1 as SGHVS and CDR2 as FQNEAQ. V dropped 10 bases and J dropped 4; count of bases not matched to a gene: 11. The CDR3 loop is CATKAGAGGETQYF. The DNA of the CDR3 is TGTGCCACCAAAGCGGGGGCCGGAGGAGAGACCCAGTACTTC. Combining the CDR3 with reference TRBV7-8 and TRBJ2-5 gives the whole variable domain GAGVSQSPRYKVAKRGQDVALRCDPISGHVSLFWYQQALGQGPEFLTYFQNEAQLDKSGLPSDRFFAERPEGSVSTLKIQRTQQEDSAVYLCATKAGAGGETQYFGPGTRLLVL.

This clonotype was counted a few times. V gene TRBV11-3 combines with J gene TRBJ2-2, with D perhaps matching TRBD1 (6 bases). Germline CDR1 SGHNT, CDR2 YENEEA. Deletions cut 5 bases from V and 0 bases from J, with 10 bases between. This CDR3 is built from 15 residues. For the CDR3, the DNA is TGTGCCAGCAGCCCCAGGGGCCCGAACACCGGGGAGCTGTTTTTT. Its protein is CASSPRGPNTGELFF.

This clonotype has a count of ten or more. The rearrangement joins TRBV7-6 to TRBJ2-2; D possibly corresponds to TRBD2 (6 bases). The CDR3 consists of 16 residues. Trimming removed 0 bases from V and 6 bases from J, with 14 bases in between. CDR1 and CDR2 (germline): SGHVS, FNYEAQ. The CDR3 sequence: CASSLAMGGYPGELFF. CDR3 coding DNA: TGTGCCAGCAGCTTAGCGATGGGGGGATACCCCGGGGAGCTGTTTTTT.

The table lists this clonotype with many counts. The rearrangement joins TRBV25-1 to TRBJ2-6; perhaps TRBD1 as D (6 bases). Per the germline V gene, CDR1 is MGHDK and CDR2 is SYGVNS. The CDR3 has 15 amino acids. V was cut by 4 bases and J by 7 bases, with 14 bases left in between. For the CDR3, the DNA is TGTGCCAGCAGTGGTCTCTGGGACAACGCCAACGTCCTGACTTTC. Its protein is CASSGLWDNANVLTF.

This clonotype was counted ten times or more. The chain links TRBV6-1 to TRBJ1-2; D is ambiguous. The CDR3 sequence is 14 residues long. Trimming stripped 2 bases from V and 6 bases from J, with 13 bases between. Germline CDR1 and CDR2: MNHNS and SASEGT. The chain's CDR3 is CASSELGRIDGYTF. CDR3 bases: TGTGCCAGCAGTGAATTGGGCAGGATCGATGGCTACACCTTC.

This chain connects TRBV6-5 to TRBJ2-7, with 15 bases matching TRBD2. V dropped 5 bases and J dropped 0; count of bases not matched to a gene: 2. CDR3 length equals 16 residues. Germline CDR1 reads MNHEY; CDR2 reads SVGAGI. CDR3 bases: TGTGCCAGCAGTAGGACTAGCGGGGGGGGCTCCTACGAGCAGTACTTC. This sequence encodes CASSRTSGGGSYEQYF.

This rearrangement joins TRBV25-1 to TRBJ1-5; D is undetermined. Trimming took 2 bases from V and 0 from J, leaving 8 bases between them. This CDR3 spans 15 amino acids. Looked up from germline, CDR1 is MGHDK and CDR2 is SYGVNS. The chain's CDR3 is CASSETGYSNQPQHF. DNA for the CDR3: TGTGCCAGCAGTGAAACGGGTTATAGCAATCAGCCCCAGCATTTT.

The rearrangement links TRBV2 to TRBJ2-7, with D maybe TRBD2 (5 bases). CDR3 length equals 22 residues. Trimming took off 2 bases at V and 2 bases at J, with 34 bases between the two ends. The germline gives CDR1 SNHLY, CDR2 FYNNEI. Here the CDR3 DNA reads TGTGCCAGCAGTGAATCGGACTTCTTCCTAACCGGCTTTGAGAATCTCCCCTACGAGCAGTACTTC. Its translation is CASSESDFFLTGFENLPYEQYF. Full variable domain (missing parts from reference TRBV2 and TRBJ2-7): EPEVTQTPSHQVTQMGQEVILRCVPISNHLYFYWYRQILGQKVEFLVSFYNNEISEKSEIFDDQFSVERPDGSNFTLKIRSTKLEDSAMYFCASSESDFFLTGFENLPYEQYFGPGTRLTVT.

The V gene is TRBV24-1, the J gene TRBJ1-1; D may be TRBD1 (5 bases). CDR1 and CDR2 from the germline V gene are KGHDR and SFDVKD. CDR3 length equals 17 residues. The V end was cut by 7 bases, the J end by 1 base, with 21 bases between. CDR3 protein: CATRVRIGLGRNTEAFF. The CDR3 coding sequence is TGTGCCACCAGAGTCCGAATAGGATTGGGGCGGAACACTGAAGCTTTCTTT.

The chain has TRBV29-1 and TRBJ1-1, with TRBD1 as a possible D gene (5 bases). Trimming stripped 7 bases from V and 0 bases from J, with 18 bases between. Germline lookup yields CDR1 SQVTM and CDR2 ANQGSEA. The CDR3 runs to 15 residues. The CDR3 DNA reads TGCAGCGGGGGACGGCTCGCTTCTGTGAACACTGAAGCTTTCTTT. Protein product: CSGGRLASVNTEAFF. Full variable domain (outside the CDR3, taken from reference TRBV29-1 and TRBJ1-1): SAVISQKPSRDICQRGTSLTIQCQVDSQVTMMFWYRQQPGQSLTLIATANQGSEATYESGFVIDKFPISRPNLTFSTLTVSNMSPEDSSIYLCSGGRLASVNTEAFFGQGTRLTVV.

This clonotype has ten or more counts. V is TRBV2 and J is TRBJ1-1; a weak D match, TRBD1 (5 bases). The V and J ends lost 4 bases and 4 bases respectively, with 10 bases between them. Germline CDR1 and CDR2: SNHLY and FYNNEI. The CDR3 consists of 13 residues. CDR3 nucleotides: TGTGCCAGCAGTGGTGACGGGGGCACTGAAGCTTTCTTT. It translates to CASSGDGGTEAFF.

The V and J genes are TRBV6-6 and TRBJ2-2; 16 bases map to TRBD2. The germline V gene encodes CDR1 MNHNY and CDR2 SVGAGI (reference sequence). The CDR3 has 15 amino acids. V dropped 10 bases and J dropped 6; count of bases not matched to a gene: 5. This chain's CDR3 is CATQGLAGGPGELFF. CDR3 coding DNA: TGTGCCACACAGGGACTAGCGGGGGGGCCCGGGGAGCTGTTTTTT.

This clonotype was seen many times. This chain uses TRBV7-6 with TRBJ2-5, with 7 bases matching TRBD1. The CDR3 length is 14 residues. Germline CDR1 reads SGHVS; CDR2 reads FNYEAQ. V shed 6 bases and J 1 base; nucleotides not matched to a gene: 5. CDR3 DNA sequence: TGTGCCAGCAGGCAGGCAGGGGGCCAAGAGACCCAGTACTTC. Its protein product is CASRQAGGQETQYF.

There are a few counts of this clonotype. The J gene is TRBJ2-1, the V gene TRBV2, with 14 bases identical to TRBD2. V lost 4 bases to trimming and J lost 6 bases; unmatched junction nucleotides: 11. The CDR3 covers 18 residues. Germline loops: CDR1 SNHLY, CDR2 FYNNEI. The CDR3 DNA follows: TGTGCCAGCAGTGTGAATAGACTAGCGGGGGGGCTGACCAATGAGCAGTTCTTC. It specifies CASSVNRLAGGLTNEQFF.